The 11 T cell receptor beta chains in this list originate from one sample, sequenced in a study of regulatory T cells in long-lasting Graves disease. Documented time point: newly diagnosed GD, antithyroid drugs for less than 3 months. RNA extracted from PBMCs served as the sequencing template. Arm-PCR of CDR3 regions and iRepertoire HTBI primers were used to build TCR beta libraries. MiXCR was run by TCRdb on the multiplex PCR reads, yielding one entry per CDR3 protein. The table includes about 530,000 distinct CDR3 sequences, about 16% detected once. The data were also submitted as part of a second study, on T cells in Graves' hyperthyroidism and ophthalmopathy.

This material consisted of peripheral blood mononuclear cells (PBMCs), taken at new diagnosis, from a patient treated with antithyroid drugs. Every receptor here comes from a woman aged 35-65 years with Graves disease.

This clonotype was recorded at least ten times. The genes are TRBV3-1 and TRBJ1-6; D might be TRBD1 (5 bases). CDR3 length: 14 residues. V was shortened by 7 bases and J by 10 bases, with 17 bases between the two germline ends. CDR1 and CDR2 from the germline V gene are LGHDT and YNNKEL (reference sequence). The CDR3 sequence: CASNERGSRSPLHF. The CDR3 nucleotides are TGTGCCAGCAACGAGAGGGGCTCTCGGTCACCCCTCCACTTT.

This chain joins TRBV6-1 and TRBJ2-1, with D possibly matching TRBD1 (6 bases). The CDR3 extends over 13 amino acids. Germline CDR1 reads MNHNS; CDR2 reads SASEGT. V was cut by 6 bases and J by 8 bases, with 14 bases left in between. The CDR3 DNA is TGTGCCAGCAGCGGACAGCTCGTGGATGAGCAGTTCTTC. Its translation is CASSGQLVDEQFF.

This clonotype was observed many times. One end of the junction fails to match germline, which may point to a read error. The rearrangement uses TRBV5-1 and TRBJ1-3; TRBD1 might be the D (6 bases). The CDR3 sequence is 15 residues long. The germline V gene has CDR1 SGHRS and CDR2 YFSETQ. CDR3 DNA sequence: TGTGCCAGCAGCTTAGGTAGGACAGCTGGAAACACCATATATTTT. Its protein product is CASSLGRTAGNTIYF.

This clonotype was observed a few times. The CDR3 is CATSITGRDQPQHF. CDR3 nucleotides: TGTGCCACCAGCATTACAGGGCGGGATCAGCCCCAGCATTTT. The chain recombines TRBV15 with TRBJ1-5; possible D gene TRBD1, 6 bases. Looked up from germline, CDR1 is LNHNV and CDR2 is YYDKDF (reference sequence). V was cut by 4 bases and J by 5 bases, with 12 bases left in between. The CDR3 consists of 14 residues.

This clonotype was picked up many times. CDR3 residues: CASSLNKYEQYF. The CDR3 nucleotides are TGTGCCAGCAGTCTGAACAAATACGAGCAGTACTTC. The V call is TRBV2, the J call TRBJ2-7; D is unclear. Germline V lookup: CDR1 SNHLY, CDR2 FYNNEI. Trimming took 5 bases from V and 4 from J, leaving 9 bases between them. The CDR3 has 12 amino acids.

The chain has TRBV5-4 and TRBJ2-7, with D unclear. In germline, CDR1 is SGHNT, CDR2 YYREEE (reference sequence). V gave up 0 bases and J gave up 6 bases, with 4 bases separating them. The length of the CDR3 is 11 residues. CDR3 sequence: CASSLGIEQYF. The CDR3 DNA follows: TGTGCCAGCAGCTTGGGTATCGAGCAGTACTTC.

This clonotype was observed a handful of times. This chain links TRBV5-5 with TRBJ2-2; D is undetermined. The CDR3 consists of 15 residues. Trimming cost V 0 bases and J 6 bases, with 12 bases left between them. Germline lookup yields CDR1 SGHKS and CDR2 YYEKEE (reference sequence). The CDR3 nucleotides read TGTGCCAGCAGCTTGGCTCCTACAAGGCCCGGGGAGCTGTTTTTT. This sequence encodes CASSLAPTRPGELFF.

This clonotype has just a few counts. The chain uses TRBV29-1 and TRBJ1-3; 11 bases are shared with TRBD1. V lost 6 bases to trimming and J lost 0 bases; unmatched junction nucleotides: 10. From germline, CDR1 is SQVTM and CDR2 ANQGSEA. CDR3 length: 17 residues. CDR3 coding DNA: TGCAGCGTAGCGACCGGGACAGGGGGTTACTCTGGAAACACCATATATTTT. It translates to CSVATGTGGYSGNTIYF.

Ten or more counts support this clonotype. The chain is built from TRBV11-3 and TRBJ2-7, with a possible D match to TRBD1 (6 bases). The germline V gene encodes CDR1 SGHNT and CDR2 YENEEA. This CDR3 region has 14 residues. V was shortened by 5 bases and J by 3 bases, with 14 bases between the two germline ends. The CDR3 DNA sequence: TGTGCCAGCAGCGTCAGGGGCGATCGCTACGAGCAGTACTTC. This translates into CASSVRGDRYEQYF.

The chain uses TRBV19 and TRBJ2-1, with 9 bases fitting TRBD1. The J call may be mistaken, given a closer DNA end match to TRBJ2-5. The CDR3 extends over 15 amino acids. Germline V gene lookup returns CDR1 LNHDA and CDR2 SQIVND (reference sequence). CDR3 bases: TGTGCCAGTAGTACGGACCCGGGACAGGGAGAGACCCAGTACTTC. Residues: CASSTDPGQGETQYF.

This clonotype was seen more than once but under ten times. The CDR3 coding sequence is TGCGCCAGCAGCCATTTCGGACAGGGGGCGACCGGGGAGCTGTTTTTT. This encodes CASSHFGQGATGELFF. This chain joins TRBV5-1 and TRBJ2-2; 11 nucleotides agree with TRBD1. With V trimmed by 4 bases and J by 5 bases, 7 bases remained unmatched. CDR3 length: 16 residues. CDR1 is SGHRS, CDR2 YFSETQ, per germline.